This T cell receptor (beta chain) was identified in a study of cytomegalovirus exposure and HLA in healthy donors. Points from the study as a whole: Overall, around 150 TCR beta chains were annotated as cytomegalovirus-associated.

This CDR3 has 19 residues. The germline gives CDR1 SSHAT, CDR2 FNYEAQ (reference sequence). The ends lost 4 bases at V and 4 bases at J; junction bases unmatched: 19. Remarks on this clone: Its target is unknown.

The donors were in the roughly 110-subject validation cohort; that cohort was separate from the approximately 700-subject first cohort. This table comes from immunoSEQ multiplex PCR, and its TCRdb copy is limited to in-frame clones, with some not included. The sample includes some 170,000 clones, 86% seen only once; the top ten take approximately 5%. The TCR was taken from a woman in her twenties or thirties in good health and CMV-seronegative. This sequence joins TRBV7-7 and TRBJ2-5; TRBD2 matches 9 bases. Sequencing was carried out using PBMCs. In nucleotides, the CDR3 is TGTGCCAGCAGCTCACTGTTGGGGCCGTTAGCGGGAGACGGAGAGACCCAGTACTTC. Translation: CASSSLLGPLAGDGETQYF.